Here is one TCR beta chain with its context. The sample is drawn from a study of cytotoxic CD8 clonotypes in ibrutinib-treated CLL. Here immunoSEQ multiplex PCR was the method, and the copy in TCRdb shows in-frame clones only, minus some. The sample comprises some 150,000 clones, approximately 80% of which are singletons, and 9.5% to 15% rests with the top ten. The length of the CDR3 is 14 residues. The V segment lost 5 bases and the J segment 2 bases; nucleotides outside the gene matches: 5. The germline V gene encodes CDR1 SGHTA and CDR2 FQGNSA. The rearrangement joins TRBV7-2 to TRBJ2-7, with 8 bases lining up with TRBD1. Specimen: PBMCs, collected after 12 months of ibrutinib treatment. The receptor's source is a human donor with chronic lymphocytic leukemia. DNA of the CDR3: TGTGCCAGCAGCGGAGACAGGGGACCCTACGAGCAGTACTTC. This translates into CASSGDRGPYEQYF. The variable domain in full, with the rest retrieved from reference TRBV7-2 and TRBJ2-7, is GAGVSQSPSNKVTEKGKDVELRCDPISGHTALYWYRQSLGQGLEFLIYFQGNSAPDKSGLPSDRFSAERTGGSVSTLTIQRTQQEDSAVYLCASSGDRGPYEQYFGPGTRLTVT.